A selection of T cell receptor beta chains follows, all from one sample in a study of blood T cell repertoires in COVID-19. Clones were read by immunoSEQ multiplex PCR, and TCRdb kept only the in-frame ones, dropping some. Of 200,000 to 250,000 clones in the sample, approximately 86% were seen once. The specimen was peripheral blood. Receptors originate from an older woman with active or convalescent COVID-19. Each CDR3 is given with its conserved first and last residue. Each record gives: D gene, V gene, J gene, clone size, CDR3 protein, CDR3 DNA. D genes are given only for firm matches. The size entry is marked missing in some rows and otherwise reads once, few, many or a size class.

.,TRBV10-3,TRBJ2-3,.,CAISGPRKGGVSTDTQYF,TGTGCCATCAGTGGCCCTAGAAAGGGCGGGGTTAGCACAGATACGCAGTATTTT
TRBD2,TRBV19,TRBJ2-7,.,CASSIAPGGEQYF,TGTGCCAGTAGTATAGCTCCGGGGGGCGAGCAGTACTTC
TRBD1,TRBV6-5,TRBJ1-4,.,CASRAGTGGEKLFF,TGTGCCAGCAGAGCCGGGACAGGGGGTGAAAAACTGTTTTTT
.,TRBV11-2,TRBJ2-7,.,CASSHQVRFQQQYF,TGTGCCAGCAGCCACCAGGTGCGTTTCCAACAGCAGTACTTC
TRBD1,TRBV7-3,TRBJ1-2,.,CASSLAGGLGYTF,TGTGCCAGCAGCCTTGCAGGGGGGCTAGGCTACACCTTC
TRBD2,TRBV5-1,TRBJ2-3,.,CASSERGRNTDTQYF,TGCGCCAGCAGCGAGCGGGGGAGAAACACAGATACGCAGTATTTT
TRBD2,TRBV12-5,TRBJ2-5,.,CASGLGTSGGQETQYF,TGTGCTAGTGGTTTGGGGACTAGCGGGGGACAAGAGACCCAGTACTTC
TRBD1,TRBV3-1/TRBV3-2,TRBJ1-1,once,CASSQDQTKGAGAFF,TGTGCCAGCAGCCAAGATCAGACGAAGGGGGCGGGAGCTTTCTTT
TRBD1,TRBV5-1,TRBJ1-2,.,CASSLDRGSGYTF,TGCGCCAGCAGCTTGGACAGGGGGTCCGGCTACACCTTC
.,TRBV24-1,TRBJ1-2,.,CATSRDNGYTF,TGTGCCACCAGCAGGGATAACGGCTACACCTTC
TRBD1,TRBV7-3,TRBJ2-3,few,CASSFFCQGEGTDTQYF,TGTGCCAGCAGCTTTTTTTGCCAGGGGGAAGGCACAGATACGCAGTATTTT
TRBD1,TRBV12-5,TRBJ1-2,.,CASGLVQLNWRTGGGYGYTF,TGTGCTAGTGGTTTGGTACAACTCAATTGGCGGACAGGGGGGGGCTATGGCTACACCTTC
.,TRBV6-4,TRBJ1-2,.,CAVTDGYTF,TGTGCCGTCACGGATGGCTACACCTTC
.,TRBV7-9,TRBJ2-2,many,CASSHRDIPTGELFF,TGTGCCAGCAGCCACCGGGACATCCCAACCGGGGAGCTGTTTTTT
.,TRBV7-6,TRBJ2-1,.,CASSLGSPAGALEQFF,TGTGCCAGCAGCTTAGGATCCCCTGCGGGGGCTCTTGAGCAGTTCTTC
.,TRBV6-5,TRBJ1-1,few,CASSLQGSSNTEAFF,TGTGCCAGCAGTTTGCAGGGTTCCTCGAACACTGAAGCTTTCTTT
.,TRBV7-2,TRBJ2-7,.,CASSSWWTDYEQYF,TGTGCCAGCAGCTCCTGGTGGACAGACTACGAGCAGTACTTC
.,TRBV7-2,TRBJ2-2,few,CASSLLAGSAGELFF,TGTGCCAGCAGCTTACTTGCTGGCTCAGCCGGGGAGCTGTTTTTT
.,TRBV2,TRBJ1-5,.,CASSEQSNQPQHF,TGTGCCAGCAGTGAACAGAGCAATCAGCCCCAGCATTTT
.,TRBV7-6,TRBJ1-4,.,CASSSRSEKLFF,TGTGCCAGCAGCTCCAGATCGGAAAAACTGTTTTTT
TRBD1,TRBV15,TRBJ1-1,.,CATVRGQGIGDTEAFF,TGTGCCACCGTGCGGGGACAGGGGATCGGCGACACTGAAGCTTTCTTT
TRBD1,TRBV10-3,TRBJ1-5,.,CAISHGQADQPQHF,TGTGCCATCAGTCATGGACAGGCCGATCAGCCCCAGCATTTT
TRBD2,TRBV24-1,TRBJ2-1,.,CATSEPPTSGGRNEQFF,TGTGCCACCAGTGAGCCTCCTACTAGCGGGGGACGCAATGAGCAGTTCTTC
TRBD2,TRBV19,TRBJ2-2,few,CASIDLGRGDTGELFF,TGTGCCAGTATCGACCTCGGGCGGGGGGACACCGGGGAGCTGTTTTTT
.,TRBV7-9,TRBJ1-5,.,CASSLALGSLSQPQHF,TGTGCCAGCAGCTTAGCCCTTGGTTCCTTGAGCCAGCCCCAGCATTTT
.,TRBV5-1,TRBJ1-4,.,CASSLSAQGKEKLFF,TGCGCCAGCAGCTTATCCGCCCAGGGGAAAGAAAAACTGTTTTTT
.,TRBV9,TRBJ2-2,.,CASSVTARSTGELFF,TGTGCCAGCAGCGTTACGGCGCGGAGCACCGGGGAGCTGTTTTTT
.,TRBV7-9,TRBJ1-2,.,CASSFRAAYYGYTF,TGTGCCAGCAGCTTCAGGGCAGCTTATTATGGCTACACCTTC
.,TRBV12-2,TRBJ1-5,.,CASRLARGGNQPQHF,TGTGCAAGTCGCTTAGCGCGGGGTGGCAATCAGCCCCAGCATTTT